This TCR beta chain originates from a study of blood T cell repertoires in COVID-19. Study at large: Sources were T cells, B-cell-depleted T cells, or PBMCs; the material itself was cDNA or gDNA.

Per the study methods: Estimation of nucleated cell counts relied on the amplification of reference gene primers. Sequenced by immunoSEQ multiplex PCR; TCRdb stores in-frame clones only, minus some. That table furnishes V, J and clone size, whereas the DNA furnished D and trimming. The data show about 210,000 clones, around four fifths seen once. The CDR3 totals 16 residues. V lost 5 bases and J lost 3, with 16 bases in between. Germline V gives CDR1 MDHEN, CDR2 SYDVKM. The gene calls are TRBV28 and TRBJ1-4; the D gene is possibly TRBD1 (5 bases). The sequence came from a woman in her thirties or forties with active or convalescent COVID-19. Sequencing was performed on peripheral blood. For the CDR3, the DNA is TGTGCCAGCAGTCCTATACTGGGGGGGGCTAATGAAAAACTGTTTTTT. This sequence encodes CASSPILGGANEKLFF.